This T cell receptor (beta chain) was sequenced in a study of human T cells and chemical hapten exposure (dated by TCRdb to about 2021). A note on the overall study: For sensitization, 2% DPC in acetone was applied to a roughly 2 cm by roughly 2 cm area of upper inner arm skin. Most of the patients in the cohort were female, and the cohort covered alopecia areata with under or over 50% scalp involvement, alopecia totalis and alopecia universalis. Patients additionally received weekly therapeutic DPC doses to the scalp throughout the approximately 25-week study period. Patch tests used Finn chambers with 0.01% DPC on the upper back, scored after 6 days by International Contact Dermatitis Research Group standards. Libraries were pooled for sequencing, and variation in per-sample TCR yields was attributed mainly to small differences in library volumes within the pool. In alopecia patients, the study followed how the peripheral blood TCR repertoire changed in vivo over primary and secondary sensitization to diphenylcyclopropenone (DPC), a hapten. For TCR sequencing, blood came from 25 to 35 alopecia patients at anywhere from one to four time points (pre-sensitization, 2, 6 and 24 weeks). Blood was sampled from patients pre-sensitization (week 0) and at 2, 6 and about 24 weeks after DPC sensitization. Broad study findings and their caveats: Expanded TCRs formed significantly more large CDR3 similarity clusters than pre-sensitization or healthy control sets, consistent with antigen-driven responses. Because all patients had alopecia, a presumed autoimmune disease, the immune response of the patients might differ from that of healthy individuals. No change with DPC sensitization was found in the number of TCRs above 1 in 1000 frequency, and no evidence of global repertoire structure alterations was found. Patch test score correlated positively with the number of PT1 expanded TCRs, reaching significance at thresholds 8, 16 and 32 but not at 4. After repeated subsampling, the strength of the expansion versus patch-test correlation and the threshold at which it became significant changed.

In the case of this clonotype: It lacks a known antigen. This sequence may be a read error, since a much larger clone differs from it by one base.

Per the publication, the time point label means: pre-sensitization, week 0. The meaning of the sample's treatment or condition label: therapeutic diphenylcyclopropenone sensitization with weekly scalp DPC. At every patch-test visit, the blood draw took place before the patch test was put on. To be eligible, patients had to be aged 18 to 70, diagnosed with alopecia and judged suitable for DPC therapy, while pregnant patients were excluded. Total RNA was isolated from unfractionated whole blood collected in Tempus Blood RNA tubes. The library was prepared using RACE. The run used a NextSeq 500. During library preparation, unique molecular identifiers were attached to individual cDNA molecules so that TCRs could be counted quantitatively and reproducibly. Both TCR alpha and TCR beta chains were sequenced from each blood RNA sample. In the source study's methods: A median of roughly 98,000 TCRs per sample was observed, with a range of roughly 23,224 to 750,000. V, J and CDR3 annotation of the TCR reads was performed with the Decombinator software suite. To make PS versus PT1 abundance plots, every sample was subsampled to the same number of TCRs (28,000). TCRs were defined as expanded if absent before sensitization and observed at least eight times at the 2-week time point. TCRdb cleaned the public reads at Q25 with fastp, built clones with MiXCR and kept in-frame beta chains. Duplicate CDR3 protein sequences are folded into a single record with the most common DNA and genes. The V and J calls here are based on TCRdb, not the publication. Recorded for this sample are roughly 60,000 distinct CDR3 sequences; around 7% of them occurred a single time. About 1.5% of the sample is held by the ten biggest clonotypes.

From its cysteine to its phenylalanine, the CDR3 spans 14 amino acids. CDR3 DNA only is kept here, 42 bases in frame from base 1. CDR1 and CDR2 are read off the germline V gene (reference sequence) as LGHDT and YNNKEL. The sequence is built from TRBV3-1 and TRBJ1-1; no D gene can be assigned with confidence. The sequence was collected from a woman younger than 45 with alopecia areata. Some clones in this sample may be carry-over from other donors' samples. The source was whole blood, collected in connection with sensitization to the hapten diphenylcyclopropenone (DPC). The nucleotide sequence reads as follows: TGTACCAGCAGCACTAAACCGCGGAGGGCTGAAGCTTTCTTT. The encoded protein is CTSSTKPRRAEAFF.